The 18 T cell receptor beta chains in this list originate from one sample, sequenced in a study of human T cells and chemical hapten exposure. TCRdb independently ran MiXCR on the RACE reads; one entry per CDR3 protein. The sample holds 80,000 to 100,000 distinct CDR3 sequences, roughly 9.1% seen once. As to time point: pre-sensitization, week 0. Treatment of the sample: therapeutic diphenylcyclopropenone sensitization with weekly scalp DPC. The source material was whole blood, sampled in connection with sensitization to the hapten diphenylcyclopropenone (DPC). The source is a woman between 40 and 50 years old with alopecia areata. Some clones in this sample may be carry-over from other donors' samples.

This clonotype was found a few times. The genes are TRBV9 and TRBJ2-5; no clear D gene. Trimming took off 0 bases at V and 5 bases at J, with 5 bases between the two ends. Germline V gene data show CDR1 as SGDLS and CDR2 as YYNGEE. The CDR3 contains 12 residues. CDR3 sequence (DNA): TGTGCCAGCAGCGTAGGAGGTGAGACCCAGTACTTC. Its translation is CASSVGGETQYF.

This clonotype was observed at least ten times. The CDR3 nucleotides are TGTGCCAGCAGTGTGGGACTGGACTACAATGAGCAGTTCTTC. Residues: CASSVGLDYNEQFF. The chain carries TRBV28 and TRBJ2-1; TRBD2 is a possible D gene (6 bases). CDR3 length: 14 amino acids. CDR1 is MDHEN, CDR2 SYDVKM, per germline. The germline V and J ends were trimmed by 5 bases and 3 bases, with 11 bases remaining between them.

This clonotype was seen a few times. V gene TRBV7-9 combines with J gene TRBJ2-2; possibly TRBD2 for D (6 bases). This CDR3 is 16 amino acids long. Trimming took off 6 bases at V and 3 bases at J, with 17 bases between the two ends. Germline values: CDR1 SEHNR, CDR2 FQNEAQ (reference sequence). The DNA for the CDR3 is TGTGCCAGCAGGTTCTTCCCGGGGGATTACACCGGGGAGCTGTTTTTT. Translation: CASRFFPGDYTGELFF.

The chain links TRBV18 to TRBJ1-6, with D unresolved. V lost 3 bases and J lost 6, with 6 bases in between. Germline V CDR1 and CDR2: KGHSH, LQKENI. The CDR3 consists of 13 residues. The CDR3 coding sequence is TGTGCCAGCTCACCCCAGCTTAATTCACCCCTCCACTTT. Protein: CASSPQLNSPLHF. Looking up the rest from reference TRBV18 and TRBJ1-6 gives the full variable domain: NAGVMQNPRHLVRRRGQEARLRCSPMKGHSHVYWYRQLPEEGLKFMVYLQKENIIDESGMPKERFSAEFPKEGPSILRIQQVVRGDSAAYFCASSPQLNSPLHFGNGTRLTVT.

The CDR3 DNA is TGTGCCAGCAGCCGCGGACCGACCTACGAGCAGTACTTC. Its protein product is CASSRGPTYEQYF. The genes are TRBV27 and TRBJ2-7; no reliable D call. Trimming pared 6 bases from V and 2 bases from J, leaving 11 bases between. The CDR3 extends over 13 amino acids. CDR1 MNHEY and CDR2 SMNVEV come from the germline V gene (reference sequence).

The sample holds many counts of this clonotype. The V call is TRBV30, the J call TRBJ1-2, with D tentatively TRBD1 (5 bases). Germline V gene data show CDR1 as GTSNPN and CDR2 as SVGIG (reference sequence). The CDR3 is 12 amino acids. Trimming took 4 bases from V and 2 from J, leaving 8 bases between them. Here the CDR3 reads CAWTGNNYGYTF. The CDR3, as DNA: TGTGCCTGGACAGGGAACAACTATGGCTACACCTTC.

This clonotype was seen at least ten times. V is TRBV28 and J is TRBJ2-7; a possible D gene is TRBD2 (6 bases). V was shortened by 5 bases and J by 1 base, with 12 bases between the two germline ends. CDR1 and CDR2 (germline): MDHEN, SYDVKM. The CDR3 is 14 residues long. CDR3 region: CASSPPGGSYEQYF. The CDR3 nucleotides read TGTGCCAGCAGTCCTCCCGGGGGTTCCTACGAGCAGTACTTC.

Many counts were recorded for this clonotype. The rearrangement joins TRBV15 to TRBJ2-3; 9 positions match TRBD1. Germline assignment: CDR1 LNHNV and CDR2 YYDKDF (reference sequence). The V segment lost 0 bases and the J segment 0 bases; nucleotides outside the gene matches: 10. CDR3 length equals 19 residues. The CDR3 loop is CATSRELLQGALSTDTQYF. The CDR3 coding sequence is TGTGCCACCAGCAGAGAGCTGCTACAGGGGGCTTTGAGCACAGATACGCAGTATTTT.

This clonotype was recorded at least ten times. CDR3 nucleotide sequence: TGTGCCAGCAGCACTCTAGCGGCCGATACGCAGTATTTT. The encoded protein is CASSTLAADTQYF. The chain is built from TRBV4-2 and TRBJ2-3, with 7 nucleotides matching TRBD2. J was trimmed by 6 bases and V by 5 bases; bases with no gene match: 5. CDR3 length equals 13 residues. The germline V gene encodes CDR1 LGHNA and CDR2 YNFKEQ.

The sample holds many counts of this clonotype. The rearrangement links TRBV12-3 or TRBV12-4 to TRBJ1-1, with 7 bases aligning to TRBD1. CDR3 length equals 15 residues. V was pared by 3 bases and J by 0 bases, with 4 bases of the junction left unmatched. The CDR3 sequence is CASSFPQGMNTEAFF. The CDR3 bases are TGTGCCAGCAGTTTTCCACAGGGGATGAACACTGAAGCTTTCTTT.

This clonotype was seen more than once but under ten times. The rearrangement links TRBV28 to TRBJ1-5, with a possible D match to TRBD1 (5 bases). Germline CDR1 MDHEN, CDR2 SYDVKM. The CDR3 has 13 residues. V lost 7 bases and J 4 bases, leaving 11 bases between the germline ends. The CDR3 is CASTRDGNQPQHF. In nucleotides, the CDR3 is TGTGCCAGCACGAGGGACGGTAATCAGCCCCAGCATTTT.

As to this clonotype: This clone may be a read error of a much larger clone one base away. The chain combines TRBV13 with TRBJ2-1; maybe TRBD1 (6 bases). The CDR3 contains 16 residues. Germline lookup yields CDR1 PRHDT and CDR2 FYEKMQ (reference sequence). The V gene lost 6 bases and the J gene lost 8 bases, with 23 bases spanning the gap. Here the CDR3 reads CASSQTYRAAFDEQFF. The CDR3, as DNA: TGTGCCAGCAGTCAGACCTACAGGGCAGCCTTCGATGAGCAGTTCTTC.

This clonotype showed up many times. This rearrangement joins TRBV20-1 to TRBJ2-3; D unclear. This CDR3 has 15 residues. Germline values: CDR1 DFQATT, CDR2 SNEGSKA (reference sequence). Trimming left V 1 base short and J 0 bases short, with 11 bases between. CDR3 DNA: TGCAGTGCTAGAGTGGCCAGCACTAGCACAGATACGCAGTATTTT. It is translated as CSARVASTSTDTQYF.

This clonotype occurred many times. This chain joins TRBV6-2 or TRBV6-3 and TRBJ2-4, with 7 positions matching TRBD2. The germline V gene has CDR1 MNHEY and CDR2 SVGEGT. The CDR3 totals 16 residues. The junction had 7 bases not matched to a gene; V was cut back by 5 bases and J by 0 bases. CDR3 in DNA: TGTGCCAGCAGTCGTCAGGGAGGGTTAGCCAAAAACATTCAGTACTTC. Protein sequence: CASSRQGGLAKNIQYF.

This clonotype occurred once. This may arise from a read error, as a much more abundant clone is one base away. The V and J genes are TRBV7-9 and TRBJ1-1; D uncertain. The CDR3 loop spans 15 amino acids. Looked up from germline, CDR1 is SEHNR and CDR2 is FQNEAQ (reference sequence). CDR3 amino acids: CASSLFPGPNTEVFF. CDR3 nucleotide sequence: TGTGCCAGCAGCTTATTCCCCGGGCCTAACACTGAAGTTTTCTTT.

The V gene is TRBV7-2, the J gene TRBJ2-7, with a weak D call TRBD2 (6 bases). CDR3 length equals 15 residues. Germline V gives CDR1 SGHTA, CDR2 FQGNSA. V lost 5 bases and J 2 bases, leaving 16 bases between the germline ends. CDR3 DNA sequence: TGTGCCAGCAGCCTCCACCAGGAGGGAGCCTACGAGCAGTACTTC. Its translation is CASSLHQEGAYEQYF.

The V gene is TRBV11-2, the J gene TRBJ2-2; unclear D gene. Germline values: CDR1 SGHAT, CDR2 FQNNGV. Trimming cost V 1 base and J 2 bases, with 11 bases left between them. There are 16 residues in the CDR3. CDR3: CASSLVTGANTGELFF. CDR3 bases: TGTGCCAGCAGCTTAGTCACCGGAGCCAACACCGGGGAGCTGTTTTTT.

This clonotype has ten or more counts. This chain connects TRBV29-1 to TRBJ1-2; TRBD1 is a possible D gene (6 bases). The CDR3 consists of 15 residues. V was pared by 6 bases and J by 5 bases, with 22 bases between. Germline V gene sequence: CDR1 SQVTM, CDR2 ANQGSEA. The CDR3 nucleotides are TGCAGCGTGGGGGAGGCGACAGGACTTTTATATGGCTACACCTTC. This gives the protein CSVGEATGLLYGYTF.